Listed below are T cell receptor beta chains from one sample, sequenced in a study of CXCR3-negative and CXCR3-positive naive CD8 T cells. For each CDR3 protein, TCRdb gives one entry from its re-call of the 5' RACE reads, without DNA. The ten most abundant clones cover under 0.35% of a sample with 130,000 to 150,000 distinct CDR3 sequences. Source material: naive CXCR3+ CD8+ T cells from blood. These receptor sequences come from a human donor in good health. Some clones in this sample may be carry-over from other donors' samples. CDR3s include the opening cysteine and the closing phenylalanine or tryptophan.

TRBV27,TRBJ2-5,CASSSREGRATQYF
TRBV2,TRBJ2-7,CASSEAPSGSHEQYF
TRBV7-6,TRBJ1-1,CASSEQNTEAFF
TRBV20-1,TRBJ2-7,CSARLAGSYEQYF
TRBV7-2,TRBJ2-2,CASSLHRGGELFF
TRBV6-2/TRBV6-3,TRBJ2-5,CASFKGGGETQYF
TRBV29-1,TRBJ2-2,CSVPAGNTGELFF
TRBV6-5,TRBJ1-1,CASSSSPGHHEAFF
TRBV2,TRBJ1-5,CASSEALTDNQPQHF
TRBV27,TRBJ1-1,CASSTGGVRFEAFF
TRBV4-1,TRBJ1-6,CASSQDPHTYSPLHF
TRBV10-3,TRBJ2-1,CAISESTSGGNEQFF
TRBV2,TRBJ2-7,CASLRGSSYEQYF
TRBV28,TRBJ2-1,CASSQDRGGEQFF
TRBV7-2,TRBJ1-2,CASSPSTGVYGYTF
TRBV15,TRBJ1-1,CATSSKGNTEAFF
TRBV3-1,TRBJ2-3,CASSQGWRSSTNTQYF
TRBV4-1,TRBJ2-1,CASSQGQRGATYNEQFF
TRBV11-2,TRBJ2-5,CASSLGGSGGPSKTQYF
TRBV20-1,TRBJ1-2,CSAPNLQGQKGGYTF
TRBV12-3/TRBV12-4,TRBJ2-5,CASEGAAETQYF
TRBV7-9,TRBJ1-2,CASSLGQGASYTF
TRBV25-1,TRBJ2-5,CASRQEGRETQYF
TRBV4-3,TRBJ2-1,CASSQDGNGGTYNEQFF
TRBV7-2,TRBJ2-7,CASSFWDASSYEQYF
TRBV5-6,TRBJ2-7,CASSRGTSGGTYEQYF
TRBV7-8,TRBJ2-7,CASSLMVSSYEQYF
TRBV9,TRBJ1-6,CASSVNVGGSPLHF
TRBV29-1,TRBJ1-4,CSVERTGVGEKLFF
TRBV6-5,TRBJ2-7,CASSFREQYEQYF
TRBV2,TRBJ2-3,CASSSLGSTDTQYF
TRBV9,TRBJ2-7,CASSPGTGGHEQYF
TRBV15,TRBJ2-7,CATSMGRYYEQYF
TRBV12-3/TRBV12-4,TRBJ2-7,CASTFAGLASYEQYF
TRBV9,TRBJ2-5,CASSVEGTGETQYF
TRBV7-9,TRBJ2-7,CASRRQAHYEQYF
TRBV7-9,TRBJ2-5,CASQRGSQETQYF
TRBV12-3/TRBV12-4,TRBJ1-5,CASSFSTMTGHNQPQHF
TRBV28,TRBJ2-1,CASSEVTSYNEQFF
TRBV10-2,TRBJ1-1,CASSQETGVTEAFF
TRBV10-3,TRBJ2-7,CAISTGTDSYEQYF
TRBV10-3,TRBJ2-3,CAISIGGDTQYF
TRBV28,TRBJ2-7,CASSLFLQGPYEQYF
TRBV29-1,TRBJ1-1,CSVEDRDGTEAFF
TRBV29-1,TRBJ2-3,CSVEGEDRADTQYF
TRBV4-3,TRBJ2-2,CASSQDRWASGELFF
TRBV6-6,TRBJ1-1,CAGSYSIEQANTEAFF